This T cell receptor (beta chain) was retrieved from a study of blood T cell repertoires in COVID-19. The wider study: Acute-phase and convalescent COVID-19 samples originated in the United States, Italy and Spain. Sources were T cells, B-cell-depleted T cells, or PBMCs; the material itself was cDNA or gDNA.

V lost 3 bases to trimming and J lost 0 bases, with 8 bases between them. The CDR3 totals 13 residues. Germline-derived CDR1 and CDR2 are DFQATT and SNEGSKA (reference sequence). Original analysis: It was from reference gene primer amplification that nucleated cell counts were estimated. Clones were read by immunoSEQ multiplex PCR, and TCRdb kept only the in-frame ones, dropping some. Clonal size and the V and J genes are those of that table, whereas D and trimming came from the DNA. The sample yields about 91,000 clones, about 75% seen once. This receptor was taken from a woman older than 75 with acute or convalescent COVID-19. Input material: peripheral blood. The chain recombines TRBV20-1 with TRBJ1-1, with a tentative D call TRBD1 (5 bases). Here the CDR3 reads CSASRQLNTEAFF. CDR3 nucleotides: TGCAGTGCTAGTCGACAGCTGAACACTGAAGCTTTCTTT.